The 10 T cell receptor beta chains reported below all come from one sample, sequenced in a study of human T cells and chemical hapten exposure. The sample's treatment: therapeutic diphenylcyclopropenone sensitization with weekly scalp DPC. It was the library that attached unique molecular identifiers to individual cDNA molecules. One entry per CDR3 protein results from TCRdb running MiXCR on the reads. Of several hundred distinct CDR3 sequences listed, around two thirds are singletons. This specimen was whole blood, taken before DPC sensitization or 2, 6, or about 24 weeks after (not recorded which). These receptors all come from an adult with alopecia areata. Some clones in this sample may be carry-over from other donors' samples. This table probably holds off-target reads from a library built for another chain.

CDR3 in DNA: TGCGCCAGCAGCTTTACGTCGGGAGTTCAGTCAGATACGCAGTATTTT. Encoded protein: CASSFTSGVQSDTQYF. The chain has TRBV5-1 and TRBJ2-3; D may be TRBD2 (6 bases). This CDR3 spans 16 amino acids. Per germline, CDR1 SGHRS and CDR2 YFSETQ. The V and J ends lost 2 bases and 4 bases respectively, with 17 bases between them.

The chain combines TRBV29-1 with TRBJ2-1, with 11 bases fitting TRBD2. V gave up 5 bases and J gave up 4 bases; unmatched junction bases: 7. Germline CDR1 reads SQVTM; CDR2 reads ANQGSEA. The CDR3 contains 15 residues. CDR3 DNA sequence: TGCAGCGTTCTCTGGACTAGCGGGTGGTACAATGAGCAGTTCTTC. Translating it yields CSVLWTSGWYNEQFF.

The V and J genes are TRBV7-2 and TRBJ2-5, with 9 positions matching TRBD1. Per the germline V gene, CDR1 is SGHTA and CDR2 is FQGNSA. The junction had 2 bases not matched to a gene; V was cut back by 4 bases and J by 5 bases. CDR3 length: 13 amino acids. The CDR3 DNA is TGTGCCAGCAGCTCGGACAGGGGCGAGACCCAGTACTTC. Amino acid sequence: CASSSDRGETQYF. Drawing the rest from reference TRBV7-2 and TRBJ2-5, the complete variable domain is GAGVSQSPSNKVTEKGKDVELRCDPISGHTALYWYRQSLGQGLEFLIYFQGNSAPDKSGLPSDRFSAERTGGSVSTLTIQRTQQEDSAVYLCASSSDRGETQYFGPGTRLLVL.

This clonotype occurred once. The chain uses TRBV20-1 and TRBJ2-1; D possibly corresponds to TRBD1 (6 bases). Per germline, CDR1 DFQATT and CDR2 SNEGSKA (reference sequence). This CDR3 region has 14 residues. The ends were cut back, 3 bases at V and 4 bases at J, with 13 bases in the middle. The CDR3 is CSASLSRGYNEQFF. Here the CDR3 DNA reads TGCAGTGCTAGTCTTAGCAGGGGATACAATGAGCAGTTCTTC.

For the CDR3, the DNA is TGCGCCAGCAGCCAGGGGACCGGGACTAGCGGGAGTGGGCAGTATTTT. This encodes CASSQGTGTSGSGQYF. The chain employs TRBV4-3 and TRBJ2-3, with 14 bases identical to TRBD2. J lost 11 bases, V lost 3 bases, and 10 bases had no gene match. The CDR3 loop spans 16 amino acids. Germline values: CDR1 LGHNA, CDR2 YSLEER.

The chain's CDR3 is CASTTSVDNTQYF. The CDR3 DNA reads TGTGCCAGCACCACTAGCGTCGATAATACGCAGTATTTT. The rearrangement joins TRBV28 to TRBJ2-3, with 7 bases fitting TRBD2. CDR3 length: 13 residues. V trimming: 7 bases; J trimming: 7 bases; junction bases outside the gene matches: 8. Germline-derived CDR1 and CDR2 are MDHEN and SYDVKM.

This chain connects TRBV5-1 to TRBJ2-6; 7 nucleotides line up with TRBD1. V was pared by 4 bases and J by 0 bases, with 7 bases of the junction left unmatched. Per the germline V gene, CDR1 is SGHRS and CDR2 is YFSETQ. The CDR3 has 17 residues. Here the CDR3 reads CASSPRTGSSGANVLTF. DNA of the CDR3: TGCGCCAGCAGCCCCCGGACAGGCAGCTCTGGGGCCAACGTCCTGACTTTC.

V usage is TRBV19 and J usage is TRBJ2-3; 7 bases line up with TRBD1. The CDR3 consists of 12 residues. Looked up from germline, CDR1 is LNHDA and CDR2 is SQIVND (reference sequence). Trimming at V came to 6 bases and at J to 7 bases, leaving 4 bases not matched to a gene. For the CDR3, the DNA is TGTGCCAGTAGGGACAGGCGAAATACGCAGTATTTT. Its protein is CASRDRRNTQYF.

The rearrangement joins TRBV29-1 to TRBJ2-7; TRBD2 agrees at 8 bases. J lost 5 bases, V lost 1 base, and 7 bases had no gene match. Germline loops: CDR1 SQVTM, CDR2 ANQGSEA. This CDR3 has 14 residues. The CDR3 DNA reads TGCAGCGTTGAAGTCAGCGGGAGTGGGCACGAGCAGTACTTC. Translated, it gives CSVEVSGSGHEQYF.

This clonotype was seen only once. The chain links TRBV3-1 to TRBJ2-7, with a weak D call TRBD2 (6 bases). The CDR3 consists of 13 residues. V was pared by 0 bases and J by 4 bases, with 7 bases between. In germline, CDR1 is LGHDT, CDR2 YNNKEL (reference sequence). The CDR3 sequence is CASSQERGYEQYF. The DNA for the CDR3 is TGTGCCAGCAGCCAAGAGCGGGGTTACGAGCAGTACTTC.